This is a list of T cell receptor beta chains from one sample in a study of vaccination and CD4 T cells after COVID-19. TCRdb ran MiXCR on the PCR reads and lists one entry per CDR3 protein. This table holds 14,000 or so distinct CDR3 sequences, roughly 71% found once. Antigens for these TCRs are unknown. The sequencing sample was made of CD4+ T cells from blood, cultured in vitro. Receptors were obtained from a human donor who had recovered from COVID-19. Both conserved end residues are part of each CDR3. D genes are given only for firm matches. The size of a clone is reported for some rows only, either as once, few or many, or as a class for expanded clones.

clone_size d_call j_call v_call cdr3_aa cdr3_nt
NA TRBD2 TRBJ2-1 TRBV6-2/TRBV6-3 CASNQAGPRNEQFF TGTGCCAGCAACCAAGCGGGACCGAGGAATGAGCAGTTCTTC
few NA TRBJ1-1 TRBV6-5 CASSYSWGANERAEAFF TGTGCCAGCAGTTACTCGTGGGGGGCCAACGAACGGGCTGAAGCTTTCTTT
NA NA TRBJ1-5 TRBV7-2 CASSLLPMSNQPQHF TGTGCCAGCAGCTTACTACCGATGAGCAATCAGCCCCAGCATTTT
NA NA TRBJ1-1 TRBV6-5 CASSSTVGTEAFF TGTGCCAGCAGTTCGACGGTGGGAACTGAAGCTTTCTTT
NA NA TRBJ1-2 TRBV15 CATRVAGIGYGYTF TGTGCCACCAGGGTTGCAGGGATTGGCTATGGCTACACCTTC
few NA TRBJ1-1 TRBV24-1 CATRSQGMSTEAFF TGTGCCACCAGATCCCAGGGTATGAGTACTGAAGCTTTCTTT
NA NA TRBJ2-3 TRBV5-1 CASSLDRSTDTQYF TGCGCCAGCAGCTTGGACAGGAGCACAGATACGCAGTATTTT
few TRBD2 TRBJ2-2 TRBV7-9 CASSSGLAGSNTGELFF TGTGCCAGCAGCTCGGGACTAGCGGGGTCGAACACCGGGGAGCTGTTTTTT
NA TRBD1 TRBJ2-3 TRBV24-1 CATSDTGQGFIFCSDTQYF TGTGCCACCAGTGATACTGGACAGGGTTTTATATTTTGTTCAGATACGCAGTATTTT
NA NA TRBJ1-2 TRBV5-4 CASSGRVTGYTF TGTGCCAGCAGCGGGAGGGTTACTGGCTACACCTTC
NA TRBD2 TRBJ2-1 TRBV24-1 CATSDLSRAGGNEQFF TGTGCCACCAGTGATTTGTCGCGGGCCGGGGGGAATGAGCAGTTCTTC
NA NA TRBJ1-6 TRBV20-1 CSARGYRADNSPLHF TGCAGTGCTAGGGGCTACAGGGCTGATAATTCACCCCTCCACTTT
NA TRBD2 TRBJ2-4 TRBV27 CASSLYPSGKNIQYF TGTGCCAGCAGTTTATATCCTAGCGGTAAAAACATTCAGTACTTC
NA TRBD2 TRBJ2-5 TRBV11-2 CASSLGLGTSGMTQYF TGTGCCAGCAGCTTAGGATTGGGGACTAGCGGTATGACCCAGTACTTC
once NA TRBJ1-3 TRBV12-3/TRBV12-4 CASSLGGSGNTIYF TGTGCCAGCAGTTTGGGGGGCTCTGGAAACACCATATATTTT
NA NA TRBJ2-1 TRBV4-2 CASSQDRTSRNEQFF TGTGCCAGCAGCCAAGATAGAACTAGTCGGAATGAGCAGTTCTTC
few NA TRBJ1-5 TRBV20-1 CSARRGGWKNQPQHF TGCAGTGCTAGAAGGGGTGGTTGGAAAAATCAGCCCCAGCATTTT
NA NA TRBJ1-6 TRBV27 CASSLWGGGNSPLHF TGTGCCAGCAGTTTATGGGGCGGGGGAAATTCACCCCTCCACTTT
once NA TRBJ1-2 TRBV28 CASSPRAPIDYGYTF TGTGCCAGCAGTCCGCGGGCCCCAATAGACTATGGCTACACCTTC
few TRBD2 TRBJ2-2 TRBV7-9 CASSSQLRTSGTAGELFF TGTGCCAGCAGCTCCCAGCTTAGGACTAGCGGGACCGCCGGGGAGCTGTTTTTT
NA NA TRBJ1-3 TRBV12-3/TRBV12-4 CASSRREAGNTIYF TGTGCCAGCAGCCGAAGGGAGGCTGGAAACACCATATATTTT
NA TRBD1 TRBJ1-2 TRBV29-1 CSVEVDRATYGYTF TGCAGCGTTGAAGTCGACAGGGCTACCTATGGCTACACCTTC
NA NA TRBJ1-6 TRBV19 CGTAYKAHNSPLHF TGCGGAACTGCTTATAAGGCTCATAATTCACCCCTCCACTTT
few NA TRBJ1-6 TRBV7-2 CASSLISLLNSPLHF TGTGCCAGCAGCTTAATCAGTCTCCTTAATTCACCCCTCCACTTT
NA NA TRBJ2-2 TRBV18 CASSPPGATGELFF TGTGCCAGCTCACCACCAGGTGCAACCGGGGAGCTGTTTTTT
medium-sized NA TRBJ1-2 TRBV28 CASSFRDRPNYGYTF TGTGCCAGCAGTTTCCGGGACCGGCCTAACTATGGCTACACCTTC
NA TRBD1 TRBJ1-1 TRBV20-1 CSASTGTVTQEAFF TGCAGTGCTAGTACCGGGACAGTAACGCAGGAAGCTTTCTTT
few TRBD1 TRBJ2-3 TRBV11-3 CASSLGDRGRADTQYF TGTGCCAGCAGCTTAGGGGACAGGGGGCGAGCAGATACGCAGTATTTT
NA NA TRBJ1-5 TRBV27 CASRGGTVSNQPQHF TGTGCCAGCAGGGGTGGGACTGTGAGCAATCAGCCCCAGCATTTT
NA NA TRBJ2-1 TRBV20-1 CSARVQGRSSYNEQFF TGCAGTGCTAGAGTTCAGGGCCGAAGCTCCTACAATGAGCAGTTCTTC
few TRBD1 TRBJ1-5 TRBV6-2/TRBV6-3 CASSYNLTGPLVSNQPQHF TGTGCCAGCAGTTACAATCTGACAGGGCCTCTGGTTAGCAATCAGCCCCAGCATTTT
NA NA TRBJ1-2 TRBV28 CASSLPLQSYGYTF TGTGCCAGCAGTTTACCCCTCCAATCTTATGGCTACACCTTC
NA NA TRBJ1-6 TRBV19 CASRPQQGPPLHF TGTGCCAGTCGCCCCCAACAGGGCCCACCCCTCCACTTT
NA TRBD1 TRBJ2-7 TRBV27 CASRSDRGLDYEQYF TGTGCCAGCAGATCAGACAGGGGGTTAGACTACGAGCAGTACTTC
NA NA TRBJ1-5 TRBV19 CASNNRVLFSNQPQHF TGTGCCAGTAACAACAGGGTTCTGTTCAGCAATCAGCCCCAGCATTTT
NA NA TRBJ2-7 TRBV7-9 CASSLGRSYEQYF TGTGCCAGCAGCTTAGGACGCTCTTACGAGCAGTACTTC
few NA TRBJ1-2 TRBV7-9 CASRSKASGNDYGYTF TGTGCCAGCAGATCCAAAGCCTCAGGGAACGACTATGGCTACACCTTC
NA TRBD1 TRBJ1-2 TRBV6-1 CASRLGQGGSYTF TGTGCCAGCAGGCTTGGACAGGGGGGTAGCTACACCTTC
NA TRBD1 TRBJ1-3 TRBV20-1 CRAGTARGNTIYF TGCAGAGCCGGGACAGCAAGAGGAAACACCATATATTTT